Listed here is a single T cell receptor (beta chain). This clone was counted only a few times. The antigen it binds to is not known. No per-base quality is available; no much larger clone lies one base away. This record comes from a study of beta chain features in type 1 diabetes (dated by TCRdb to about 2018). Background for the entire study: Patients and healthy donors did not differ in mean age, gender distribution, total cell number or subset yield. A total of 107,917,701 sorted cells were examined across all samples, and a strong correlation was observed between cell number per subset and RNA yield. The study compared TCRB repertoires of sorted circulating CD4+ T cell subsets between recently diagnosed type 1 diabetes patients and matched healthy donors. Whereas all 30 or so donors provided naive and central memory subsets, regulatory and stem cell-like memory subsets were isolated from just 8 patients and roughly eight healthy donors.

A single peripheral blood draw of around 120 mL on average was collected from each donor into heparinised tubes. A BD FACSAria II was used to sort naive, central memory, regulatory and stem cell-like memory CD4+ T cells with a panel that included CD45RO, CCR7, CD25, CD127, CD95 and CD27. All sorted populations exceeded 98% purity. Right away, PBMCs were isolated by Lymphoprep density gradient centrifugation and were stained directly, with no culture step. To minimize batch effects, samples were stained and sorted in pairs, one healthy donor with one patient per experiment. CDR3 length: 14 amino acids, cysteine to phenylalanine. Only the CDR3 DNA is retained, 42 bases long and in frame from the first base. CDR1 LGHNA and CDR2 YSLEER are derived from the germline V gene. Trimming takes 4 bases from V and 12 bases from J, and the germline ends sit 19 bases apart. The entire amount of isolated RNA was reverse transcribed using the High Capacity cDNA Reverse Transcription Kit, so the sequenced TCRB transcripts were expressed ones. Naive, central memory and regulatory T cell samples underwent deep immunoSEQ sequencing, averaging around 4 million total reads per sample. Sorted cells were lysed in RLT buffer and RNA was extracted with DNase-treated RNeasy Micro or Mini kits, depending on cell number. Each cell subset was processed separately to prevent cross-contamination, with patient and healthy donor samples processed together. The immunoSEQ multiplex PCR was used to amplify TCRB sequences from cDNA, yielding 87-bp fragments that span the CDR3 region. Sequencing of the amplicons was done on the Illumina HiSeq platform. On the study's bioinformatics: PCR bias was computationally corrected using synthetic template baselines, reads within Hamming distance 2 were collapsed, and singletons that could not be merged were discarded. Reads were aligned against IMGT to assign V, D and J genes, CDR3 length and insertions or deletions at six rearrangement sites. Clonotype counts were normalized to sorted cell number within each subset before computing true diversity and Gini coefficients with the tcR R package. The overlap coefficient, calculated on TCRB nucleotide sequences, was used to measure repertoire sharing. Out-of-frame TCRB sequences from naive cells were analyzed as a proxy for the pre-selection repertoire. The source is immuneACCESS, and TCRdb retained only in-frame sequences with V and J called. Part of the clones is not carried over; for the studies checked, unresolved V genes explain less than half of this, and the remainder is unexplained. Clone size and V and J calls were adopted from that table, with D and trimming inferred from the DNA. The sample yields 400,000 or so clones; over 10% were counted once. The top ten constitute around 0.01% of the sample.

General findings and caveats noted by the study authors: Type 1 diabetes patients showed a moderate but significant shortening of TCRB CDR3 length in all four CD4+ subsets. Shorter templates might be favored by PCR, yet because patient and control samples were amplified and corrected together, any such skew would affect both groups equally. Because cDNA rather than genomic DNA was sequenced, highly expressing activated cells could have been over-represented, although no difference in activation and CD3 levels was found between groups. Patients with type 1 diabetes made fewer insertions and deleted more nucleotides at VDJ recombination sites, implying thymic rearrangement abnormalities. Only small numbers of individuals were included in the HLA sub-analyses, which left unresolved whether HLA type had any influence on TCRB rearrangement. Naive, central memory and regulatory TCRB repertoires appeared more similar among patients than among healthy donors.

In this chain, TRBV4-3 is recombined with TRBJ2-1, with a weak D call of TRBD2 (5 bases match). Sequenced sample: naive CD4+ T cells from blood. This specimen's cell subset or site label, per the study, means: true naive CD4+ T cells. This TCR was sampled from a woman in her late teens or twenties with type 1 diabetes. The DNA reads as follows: TGCGCCAGCAGCCGGCAAAATTTCCCGGGATCGCAGTTCTTC. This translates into CASSRQNFPGSQFF.